One T cell receptor beta chain is described in this entry. Its specificity is not known. The method was immunoSEQ multiplex PCR; TCRdb's version includes in-frame clones alone and lacks a portion of them. The sample has 140,000 or so clones; roughly 88% are singletons. The data belong to a study of radiation and T cells in renal cell carcinoma. In the study overall: Nephrectomy followed 15 Gy stereotactic body radiation by 4 weeks.

With 1 base removed from V and 5 bases from J, the gap between germline ends came to 14 bases. The germline V gene encodes CDR1 SQVTM and CDR2 ANQGSEA. This CDR3 is 14 amino acids long. This sample's time point: baseline pretreatment blood. The treatment was: 15 Gy SBRT to primary tumor, nephrectomy 4 weeks later. The tumor was a clear cell renal cell carcinoma. Study-wide points: Without pretreatment biopsies, baseline tumor clonotype presence was undetermined. In blood, top tumor clones expanded by 2 weeks, shrinking by 4.

The sequences come from blood, collected from a patient whose treatment included radiotherapy and nephrectomy. The rearrangement joins TRBV29-1 to TRBJ2-5; TRBD1 might be the D (7 bases). This receptor was identified in a woman between 50 and 59 years old with renal cell carcinoma. The CDR3, as DNA: TGCAGCGTTGAAGCCCCAGGGGGGCCGGAGACCCAGTACTTC. Its translation is CSVEAPGGPETQYF.